This T cell receptor (beta chain) was sequenced for a study of cytomegalovirus exposure and HLA in healthy donors. When sampled, the donors appeared nominally healthy, though they likely had unrecorded immune exposures. Study-wide findings and caveats: TCR sequences were mostly rare, though some public TCRs occurred in many donors. There was a cluster of highly shared sequence variants that was likely a sequencing artifact. The study flagged about 150 TCR beta chains as cytomegalovirus-associated.

Germline-derived CDR1 and CDR2 are WSHSY and SAAADI. V lost 7 bases and J lost 2; bases outside the gene matches: 5. This CDR3 is built from 13 residues. The PCR had 60 Vbeta and 13 Jbeta primers. Sequencing was performed with immunoSEQ multiplex PCR; in TCRdb, only in-frame clones are kept and a portion is missing. The profile shows 200,000 to 300,000 clones, around 80% of them singletons. This clone came up once. Its target is unknown. This chain joins TRBV10-2 and TRBJ2-7, with 7 bases lining up with TRBD1. Material: PBMCs. This sequence was found in a boy aged 5-17 years in good health and CMV-seronegative. CDR3 sequence (DNA): TGCGCCAGCACTACACAGGGGACCTACGAGCAGTACTTC. It encodes CASTTQGTYEQYF.